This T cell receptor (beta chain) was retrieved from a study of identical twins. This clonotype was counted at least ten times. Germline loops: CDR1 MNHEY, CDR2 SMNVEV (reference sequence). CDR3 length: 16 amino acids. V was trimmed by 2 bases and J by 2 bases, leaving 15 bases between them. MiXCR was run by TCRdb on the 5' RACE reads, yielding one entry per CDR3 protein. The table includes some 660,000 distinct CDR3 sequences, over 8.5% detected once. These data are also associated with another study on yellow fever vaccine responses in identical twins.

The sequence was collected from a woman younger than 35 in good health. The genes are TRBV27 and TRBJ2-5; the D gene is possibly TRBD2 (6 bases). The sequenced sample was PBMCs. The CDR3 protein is CASSLRGSRDQETQYF. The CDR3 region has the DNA TGTGCCAGCAGTTTACGGGGTTCGCGGGATCAAGAGACCCAGTACTTC.